This is a list of T cell receptor beta chains from one sample in a study of cytomegalovirus exposure and HLA in healthy donors. Only in-frame clones appear in the TCRdb table, and some are missing; sequencing was by immunoSEQ multiplex PCR. This table holds approximately 200,000 clones, approximately 78% found once. Sequencing input: PBMCs. The receptors were sampled from a woman under 40 in good health and CMV-seronegative. Each CDR3 is given with its conserved first and last residue. A D gene is named only where the DNA matches it firmly. The listing skips clone size in some rows; elsewhere it reads once, few, many or a size class.

d_gene: TRBD2
v_gene: TRBV4-2
len: 18
j_gene: TRBJ2-1
abundance: .
CDR3aa: CASSQGVSSGGAWDEQFF
CDR3nt: TGTGCCAGCAGCCAAGGAGTGAGTAGCGGGGGGGCCTGGGATGAGCAGTTCTTC

d_gene: .
v_gene: TRBV18
len: 14
j_gene: TRBJ1-3
abundance: .
CDR3aa: CASSPRRSGNTIYF
CDR3nt: TGTGCCAGCTCACCTCGGCGGTCTGGAAACACCATATATTTT

d_gene: .
v_gene: TRBV4-1
len: 14
j_gene: TRBJ2-5
abundance: .
CDR3aa: CARSLAAQQETQYF
CDR3nt: TGCGCCAGGAGTCTGGCGGCCCAACAAGAGACCCAGTACTTC

d_gene: .
v_gene: TRBV30
len: 14
j_gene: TRBJ1-1
abundance: .
CDR3aa: CAQKKGDWNTEAFF
CDR3nt: TGTGCACAGAAGAAGGGAGATTGGAACACTGAAGCTTTCTTT

d_gene: .
v_gene: TRBV2
len: 17
j_gene: TRBJ1-5
abundance: .
CDR3aa: CASFEWRGTELNQPQHF
CDR3nt: TGTGCCAGCTTCGAATGGCGGGGGACGGAGCTAAATCAGCCCCAGCATTTT

d_gene: .
v_gene: TRBV21-1
len: 17
j_gene: TRBJ2-4
abundance: .
CDR3aa: CASSKSKGDLAKNIQYF
CDR3nt: TGTGCCAGCAGCAAATCCAAGGGGGATCTAGCCAAAAACATTCAGTACTTC

d_gene: TRBD1
v_gene: TRBV27
len: 16
j_gene: TRBJ1-5
abundance: .
CDR3aa: CASSHTGTGKHAPQHF
CDR3nt: TGTGCCAGCAGTCACACCGGGACAGGGAAGCACGCGCCCCAGCATTTT

d_gene: .
v_gene: TRBV27
len: 17
j_gene: TRBJ1-2
abundance: .
CDR3aa: CASSLSSIPSRGDGYTF
CDR3nt: TGTGCCAGCAGTTTATCCTCCATCCCCTCCCGGGGGGATGGCTACACCTTC

d_gene: TRBD1
v_gene: TRBV7-2
len: 15
j_gene: TRBJ1-5
abundance: .
CDR3aa: CASSQGDRVGQPQHF
CDR3nt: TGTGCCAGCAGCCAAGGTGACAGGGTTGGTCAGCCCCAGCATTTT

d_gene: TRBD1
v_gene: TRBV5-1
len: 16
j_gene: TRBJ1-3
abundance: .
CDR3aa: CASSLSRDSSGNTIYF
CDR3nt: TGCGCCAGCAGCTTGTCTCGGGACAGCTCTGGAAACACCATATATTTT

d_gene: .
v_gene: TRBV7-6
len: 17
j_gene: TRBJ2-5
abundance: .
CDR3aa: CASSLSRLTGLLETQYF
CDR3nt: TGTGCCAGCAGCTTAAGCAGGTTGACCGGCTTGCTTGAGACCCAGTACTTC

d_gene: .
v_gene: TRBV20-1
len: 10
j_gene: TRBJ1-2
abundance: .
CDR3aa: CSASTQGISF
CDR3nt: TGCAGTGCTAGTACCCAGGGTATCTCCTTC

d_gene: .
v_gene: TRBV19
len: 14
j_gene: TRBJ2-7
abundance: few
CDR3aa: CASSILATSYEQYF
CDR3nt: TGTGCCAGTAGTATACTCGCAACATCCTACGAGCAGTACTTC

d_gene: .
v_gene: TRBV6-1
len: 16
j_gene: TRBJ2-7
abundance: .
CDR3aa: CASSEMVGTGTYEQYF
CDR3nt: TGTGCCAGCAGTGAAATGGTGGGGACTGGGACCTACGAGCAGTACTTC

d_gene: .
v_gene: TRBV7-8
len: 14
j_gene: TRBJ2-3
abundance: .
CDR3aa: CASSFLSYTDTQYF
CDR3nt: TGTGCCAGCAGCTTCCTAAGTTACACAGATACGCAGTATTTT

d_gene: .
v_gene: TRBV14
len: 15
j_gene: TRBJ2-5
abundance: once
CDR3aa: CASSPQGWYQETQYF
CDR3nt: TGTGCCAGCAGCCCACAGGGTTGGTATCAAGAGACCCAGTACTTC

d_gene: TRBD1
v_gene: TRBV27
len: 15
j_gene: TRBJ1-5
abundance: .
CDR3aa: CASSPLTGVNQPQHF
CDR3nt: TGTGCCAGCAGCCCTTTGACAGGGGTCAATCAGCCCCAGCATTTT

d_gene: TRBD1
v_gene: TRBV27
len: 16
j_gene: TRBJ1-4
abundance: .
CDR3aa: CASSTRTGGPWAKLFF
CDR3nt: TGTGCCAGCAGTACTAGGACAGGGGGCCCTTGGGCGAAACTGTTTTTT

d_gene: TRBD1
v_gene: TRBV6-1
len: 13
j_gene: TRBJ1-3
abundance: .
CDR3aa: CATTTGAGNTIYF
CDR3nt: TGTGCCACAACGACAGGGGCTGGAAACACCATATATTTT

d_gene: TRBD1
v_gene: TRBV29-1
len: 15
j_gene: TRBJ2-2
abundance: .
CDR3aa: CSALPGQGNTGELFF
CDR3nt: TGCAGCGCCCTACCGGGACAGGGCAACACCGGGGAGCTGTTTTTT

d_gene: .
v_gene: TRBV5-4
len: 13
j_gene: TRBJ1-4
abundance: .
CDR3aa: CASAGGANEKLFF
CDR3nt: TGTGCCAGCGCCGGAGGAGCTAATGAAAAACTGTTTTTT

d_gene: .
v_gene: TRBV5-1
len: 14
j_gene: TRBJ1-1
abundance: .
CDR3aa: CASSPGHGNTEAFF
CDR3nt: TGCGCCAGCAGCCCGGGACACGGGAACACTGAAGCTTTCTTT

d_gene: TRBD2
v_gene: TRBV6-1
len: 15
j_gene: TRBJ2-7
abundance: .
CDR3aa: CASSEVPAGAFEQYF
CDR3nt: TGTGCCAGCAGTGAAGTCCCAGCGGGGGCATTCGAGCAGTACTTC

d_gene: TRBD1
v_gene: TRBV11-1
len: 15
j_gene: TRBJ1-2
abundance: .
CDR3aa: CASSPAGTGFYGYTF
CDR3nt: TGTGCCAGCAGCCCTGCCGGGACAGGGTTCTATGGCTACACCTTC

d_gene: TRBD1
v_gene: TRBV2
len: 13
j_gene: TRBJ1-2
abundance: .
CDR3aa: CASNRDRNYGYTF
CDR3nt: TGTGCCAGCAATCGGGACAGGAACTATGGCTACACCTTC

d_gene: TRBD1
v_gene: TRBV29-1
len: 12
j_gene: TRBJ1-5
abundance: few
CDR3aa: CSVGQGNQPQHF
CDR3nt: TGCAGCGTGGGACAGGGTAATCAGCCCCAGCATTTT

d_gene: .
v_gene: TRBV2
len: 14
j_gene: TRBJ2-5
abundance: .
CDR3aa: CASRGQRAQETQYF
CDR3nt: TGTGCCAGCAGGGGACAACGAGCCCAAGAGACCCAGTACTTC

d_gene: TRBD2
v_gene: TRBV9
len: 16
j_gene: TRBJ2-1
abundance: .
CDR3aa: CASSVRGDSGPNEQFF
CDR3nt: TGTGCCAGCAGCGTGCGTGGTGATAGCGGGCCCAATGAGCAGTTCTTC

d_gene: .
v_gene: TRBV14
len: 15
j_gene: TRBJ2-7
abundance: .
CDR3aa: CASSQGGSATYEQYF
CDR3nt: TGTGCCAGCAGCCAAGGAGGGTCAGCAACCTACGAGCAGTACTTC

d_gene: TRBD1
v_gene: TRBV7-9
len: 19
j_gene: TRBJ2-1
abundance: .
CDR3aa: CASSFRGMTGTGGMDEQFF
CDR3nt: TGTGCCAGCAGCTTTAGAGGGATGACCGGGACAGGGGGTATGGATGAGCAGTTCTTC

d_gene: TRBD1
v_gene: TRBV4-1
len: 15
j_gene: TRBJ1-3
abundance: .
CDR3aa: CASSPWTGSGNTIYF
CDR3nt: TGCGCCAGCAGCCCCTGGACAGGGTCTGGAAACACCATATATTTT

d_gene: .
v_gene: TRBV27
len: 16
j_gene: TRBJ2-3
abundance: .
CDR3aa: CASSPPGRVRGDTQYF
CDR3nt: TGTGCCAGCAGTCCTCCCGGCAGGGTAAGGGGAGATACGCAGTATTTT

d_gene: .
v_gene: TRBV5-4
len: 15
j_gene: TRBJ1-1
abundance: .
CDR3aa: CASSPGGGKGSEAFF
CDR3nt: TGTGCCAGCAGCCCGGGCGGAGGGAAGGGGTCTGAAGCTTTCTTT

d_gene: TRBD1
v_gene: TRBV11-2
len: 14
j_gene: TRBJ1-4
abundance: .
CDR3aa: CASSPGTGREKLFF
CDR3nt: TGTGCCAGCAGCCCAGGGACAGGAAGGGAAAAACTGTTTTTT

d_gene: TRBD1
v_gene: TRBV5-1
len: 14
j_gene: TRBJ1-1
abundance: once
CDR3aa: CASSSGTGGTEAFF
CDR3nt: TGCGCCAGCAGCTCAGGGACAGGCGGCACTGAAGCTTTCTTT

d_gene: TRBD1
v_gene: TRBV14
len: 16
j_gene: TRBJ1-1
abundance: once
CDR3aa: CASSPGTGHLNTEAFF
CDR3nt: TGTGCCAGCAGCCCCGGGACAGGGCATCTAAACACTGAAGCTTTCTTT

d_gene: .
v_gene: TRBV2
len: 14
j_gene: TRBJ1-4
abundance: .
CDR3aa: CASSEQGSGGKLFF
CDR3nt: TGTGCCAGCAGTGAACAGGGATCTGGTGGGAAACTGTTTTTT

d_gene: .
v_gene: TRBV18
len: 14
j_gene: TRBJ1-4
abundance: once
CDR3aa: CASSPGALNEKLFF
CDR3nt: TGTGCCAGCTCACCAGGGGCATTAAATGAAAAACTGTTTTTT

d_gene: TRBD1
v_gene: TRBV5-1
len: 16
j_gene: TRBJ1-4
abundance: .
CDR3aa: CASSLAPGQENEKLFF
CDR3nt: TGCGCCAGCAGCTTGGCCCCGGGACAGGAAAATGAAAAACTGTTTTTT

d_gene: .
v_gene: TRBV28
len: 14
j_gene: TRBJ2-5
abundance: .
CDR3aa: CASSPSDRKETQYF
CDR3nt: TGTGCCAGCAGCCCCAGTGACAGAAAAGAGACCCAGTACTTC

d_gene: TRBD2
v_gene: TRBV7-6
len: 12
j_gene: TRBJ2-7
abundance: many
CDR3aa: CASGGGLFEQYF
CDR3nt: TGTGCCTCCGGGGGGGGTCTGTTCGAGCAGTACTTC

d_gene: TRBD1
v_gene: TRBV11-3
len: 16
j_gene: TRBJ2-1
abundance: .
CDR3aa: CASSPGTGGPYNEQFF
CDR3nt: TGTGCCAGCAGCCCAGGGACAGGGGGACCCTACAATGAGCAGTTCTTC

d_gene: .
v_gene: TRBV28
len: 13
j_gene: TRBJ1-2
abundance: few
CDR3aa: CASSLGGPFSYTF
CDR3nt: TGTGCCAGCAGTTTAGGCGGGCCCTTTAGCTACACCTTC

d_gene: TRBD2
v_gene: TRBV5-4
len: 18
j_gene: TRBJ2-7
abundance: .
CDR3aa: CASSFTSGRAQSSYEQYF
CDR3nt: TGTGCCAGCAGCTTCACTAGCGGGAGGGCCCAATCGTCCTACGAGCAGTACTTC

d_gene: TRBD1
v_gene: TRBV5-4
len: 14
j_gene: TRBJ1-2
abundance: .
CDR3aa: CASSGFQGGYGYTF
CDR3nt: TGTGCCAGCAGCGGGTTTCAGGGGGGCTATGGCTACACCTTC

d_gene: TRBD2
v_gene: TRBV4-2
len: 16
j_gene: TRBJ2-1
abundance: .
CDR3aa: CASSQDTGGGDNEQFF
CDR3nt: TGTGCCAGCAGCCAAGATACCGGGGGGGGAGACAATGAGCAGTTCTTC

d_gene: .
v_gene: TRBV5-8
len: 12
j_gene: TRBJ2-2
abundance: .
CDR3aa: CASSVRTGELFF
CDR3nt: TGTGCCAGCAGCGTGCGCACCGGGGAGCTGTTTTTT